This T cell receptor (beta chain) was identified during a study of blood T cell repertoires in COVID-19 (dated by TCRdb to 2018 to 2020). Background on the whole study: Collaborator samples came from the United States, Italy and Spain and covered acute and convalescent phases of COVID-19. A freely available public database, intended as a resource for researchers studying the immune response to SARS-CoV-2, is where the repertoires were released. Deeply sampled blood TCRbeta repertoires from subjects exposed to, actively infected with, or recovered from COVID-19 were included in the dataset. Sample metadata almost always included a de-identified subject ID, COVID-19 status, age in years and sex. The prospective study material was composed of cDNA or gDNA derived from T cells, B-cell-depleted T cells, or PBMCs. The samples were drawn from the first 160 participants of the ongoing ImmuneRACE study and from more than 1,000 subjects provided by 6 global collaborators. Where HLA class I and class II types were available, the types were taken from metadata supplied by the sample provider, not from assay-based typing.

TCRbeta CDR3 regions were amplified from genomic DNA using the immunoSEQ Assay, a bias-controlled multiplex PCR. The original pipeline was this. The number of nucleated cells in each sample was estimated from the amplification of reference gene primers within the assay. Sequence reads were collapsed and filtered to measure the absolute abundance of every unique TCRbeta CDR3 rearrangement. For each sample, productive Simpson clonality was calculated as the square root of Simpson's diversity index over productive rearrangements. TCRdb provides this immuneACCESS table in a form limited to in-frame rearrangements. Some clones are lacking; in checked studies, under half of them reflect an unresolved V gene, and why the rest are absent is not known. Clone size and the V and J calls come from that table; the DNA yielded D and trimming. This sample comprises over 200,000 clones, about 90% of them detected only once. The biggest ten clones account for under 2.5% of the sample.

A note on this clone: What antigen it recognizes has not been identified. No quality values exist for individual bases; no much larger clone is one base distant.

General study outcomes and caveats: The quantity of clinical and demographic metadata differed by source and by participant and was supplied without curation.

Each collaborating institution followed its own protocols to collect whole blood in K2EDTA tubes. For TCRbeta analysis, collaborator samples were shipped as frozen whole blood, as isolated PBMCs, or as DNA extracted from either sample type. Sequenced: peripheral blood. The clonotype was recovered from a man in his forties with active or convalescent COVID-19.

The bases are TGTGCCATCAGTGAACTAGCGGGGTCCAATGAGCAGTTCTTC. Its product reads: CAISELAGSNEQFF. The chain links TRBV10-3 with TRBJ2-1; 10 of the junction bases match TRBD2. Inclusive of the bounding cysteine and phenylalanine, the CDR3 is 14 residues long. Only the CDR3 DNA stays, 42 bases, in frame from base 1. The germline V gene yields ENHRY for CDR1 and SYGVKD for CDR2. Ends trimmed: V by 3 bases, J by 6 bases; bases unmatched to a gene: 2.